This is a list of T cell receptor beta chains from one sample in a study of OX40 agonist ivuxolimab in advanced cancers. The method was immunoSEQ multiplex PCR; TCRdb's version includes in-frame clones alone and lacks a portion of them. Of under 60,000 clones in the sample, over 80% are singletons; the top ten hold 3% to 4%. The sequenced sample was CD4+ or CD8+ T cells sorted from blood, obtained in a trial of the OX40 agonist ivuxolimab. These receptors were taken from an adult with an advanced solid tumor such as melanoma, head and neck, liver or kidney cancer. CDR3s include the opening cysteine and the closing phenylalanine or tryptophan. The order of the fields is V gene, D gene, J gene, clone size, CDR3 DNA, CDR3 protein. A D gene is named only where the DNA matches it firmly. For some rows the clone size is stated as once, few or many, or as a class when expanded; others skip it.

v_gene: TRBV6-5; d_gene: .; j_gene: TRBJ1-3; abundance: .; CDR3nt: TGTGCCAGCAGTTACTCCTCAGACCCAGGAAACACCATATATTTT; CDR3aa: CASSYSSDPGNTIYF
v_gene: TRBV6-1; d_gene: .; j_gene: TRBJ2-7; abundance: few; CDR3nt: TGTGCCAGCAGTGCTGGTATCCAGGCCTACGAGCAGTACTTC; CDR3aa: CASSAGIQAYEQYF
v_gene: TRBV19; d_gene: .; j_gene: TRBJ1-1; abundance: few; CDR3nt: TGTGCCAGTAGTCGGGGGGTGAACACTGAAGCTTTCTTT; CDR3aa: CASSRGVNTEAFF
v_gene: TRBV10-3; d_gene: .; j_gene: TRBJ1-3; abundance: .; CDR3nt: TGTGCCATCGCATTAGCGGCGGACTCTGGAAACACCATATATTTT; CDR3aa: CAIALAADSGNTIYF
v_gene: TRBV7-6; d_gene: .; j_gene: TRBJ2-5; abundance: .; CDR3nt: TGTGCCAGCAGCCCGTTAGTACAAGAGACCCAGTACTTC; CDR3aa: CASSPLVQETQYF
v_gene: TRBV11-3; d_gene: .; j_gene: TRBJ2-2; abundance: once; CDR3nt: TGTGCCAGCAGCTCCTTCGGGGACGGGGAGCTGTTTTTT; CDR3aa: CASSSFGDGELFF
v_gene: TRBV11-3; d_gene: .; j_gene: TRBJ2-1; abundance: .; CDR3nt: TGTGCCAGCAGCTTAAGGGGGGTGAATGAGCAGTTCTTC; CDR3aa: CASSLRGVNEQFF
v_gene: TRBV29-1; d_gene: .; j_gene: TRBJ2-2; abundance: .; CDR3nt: TGCAACGTGGAAGTCAGGGCCGGCGGGGAGCTGTTTTTT; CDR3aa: CNVEVRAGGELFF
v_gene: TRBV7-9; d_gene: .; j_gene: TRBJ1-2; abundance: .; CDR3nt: TGTGCCAGCAGCCCCCGGGGGAGGGGCGGCTACACCTTC; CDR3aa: CASSPRGRGGYTF
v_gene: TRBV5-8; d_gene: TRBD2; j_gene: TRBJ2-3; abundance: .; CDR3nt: TGTGCCAGCAGCTTCTTATACCGGACTAGCGGGGTTGGTACAGATACGCAGTATTTT; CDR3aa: CASSFLYRTSGVGTDTQYF
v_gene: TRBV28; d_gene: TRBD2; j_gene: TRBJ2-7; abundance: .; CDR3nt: TGTGCCAGCACCCCTAGCGGGGGTTCCTACGAGCAGTACTTC; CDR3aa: CASTPSGGSYEQYF
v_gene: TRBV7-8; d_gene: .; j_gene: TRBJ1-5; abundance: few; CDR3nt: TGTGCCAGCAGCTTAGTTCGAGGGCCGAATAGCAATCAGCCCCAGCATTTT; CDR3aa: CASSLVRGPNSNQPQHF
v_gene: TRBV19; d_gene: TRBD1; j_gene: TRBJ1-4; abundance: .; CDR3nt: TGTGCCAGTAGTCAGGACAGGGGGAGTGAAAAACTGTTTTTT; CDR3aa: CASSQDRGSEKLFF
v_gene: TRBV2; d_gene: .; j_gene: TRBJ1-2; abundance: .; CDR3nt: TGTGCCAGCAGTGCGGGTAGAGGCAATGGCTACACCTTC; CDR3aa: CASSAGRGNGYTF
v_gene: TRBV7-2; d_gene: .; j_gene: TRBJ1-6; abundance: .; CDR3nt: TGTGCCAGCAGCTCTGGACAGTCTTATAATTCACCCCTCCACTTT; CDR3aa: CASSSGQSYNSPLHF
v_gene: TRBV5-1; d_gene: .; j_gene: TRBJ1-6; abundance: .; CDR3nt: TGCGCCAGCTTTCCCTGGGGTTATGTTTCACCCCTCCACTTT; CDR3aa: CASFPWGYVSPLHF
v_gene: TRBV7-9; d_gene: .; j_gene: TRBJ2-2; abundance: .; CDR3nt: TGTGCCAGCAGCCCGAGGGTTACCGGGGAGCTGTTTTTT; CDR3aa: CASSPRVTGELFF
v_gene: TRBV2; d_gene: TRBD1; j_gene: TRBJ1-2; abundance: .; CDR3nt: TGTGCCAGCAGTTCAGGGACAGGGGTGGGCTACACCTTC; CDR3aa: CASSSGTGVGYTF
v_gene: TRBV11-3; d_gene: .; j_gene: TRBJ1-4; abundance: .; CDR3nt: TGTGCCAGCAGCTTGGGTCGGGGAGAAAAACTGTTTTTT; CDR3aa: CASSLGRGEKLFF
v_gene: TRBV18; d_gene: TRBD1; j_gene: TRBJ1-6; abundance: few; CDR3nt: TGTGCCAGCTCACCCGAGACAGGGGGTTCACCCCTCCACTTT; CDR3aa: CASSPETGGSPLHF
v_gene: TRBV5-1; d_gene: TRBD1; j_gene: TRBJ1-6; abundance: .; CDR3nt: TGCGCCAGCAGCTTGGACCCAGACAGGGGGCGATCACCCCTCCACTTT; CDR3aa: CASSLDPDRGRSPLHF
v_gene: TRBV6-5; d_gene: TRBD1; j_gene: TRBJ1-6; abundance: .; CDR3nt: TGTGCCAGCATCGGGACAGGGTTAATAGGTTCACCCCTCCACTTT; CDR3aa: CASIGTGLIGSPLHF
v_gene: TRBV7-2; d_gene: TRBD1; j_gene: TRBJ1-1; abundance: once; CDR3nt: TGTGCCAGCAGCTCCCCAGACAGGGCGAAGGCTGAAGCTTTCTTT; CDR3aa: CASSSPDRAKAEAFF
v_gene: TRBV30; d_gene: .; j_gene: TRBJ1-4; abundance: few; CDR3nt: TGTGCCTGGAATTCGGTACGGGAAAAACTGTTTTTT; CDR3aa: CAWNSVREKLFF
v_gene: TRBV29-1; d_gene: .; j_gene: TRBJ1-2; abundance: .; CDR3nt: TGCAGCGTTGAAGGCCAGGGCGCTAGGTACTCTAACTATGGCTACACCTTC; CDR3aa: CSVEGQGARYSNYGYTF
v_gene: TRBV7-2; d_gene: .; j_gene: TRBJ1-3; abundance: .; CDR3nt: TGTGCCAGCAGCCCTCCTGGGGGGGGAAACACCATATATTTT; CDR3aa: CASSPPGGGNTIYF
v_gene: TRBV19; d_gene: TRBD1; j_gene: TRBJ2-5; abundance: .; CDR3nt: TGTGCCAGTAGTCGACGTCCGGGACAGGCGGAAGAGACCCAGTACTTC; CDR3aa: CASSRRPGQAEETQYF
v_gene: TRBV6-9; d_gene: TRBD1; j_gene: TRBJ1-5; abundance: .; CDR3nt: TGTGCCAGCAGTAAAATCAGGGGGGTTGGTCAGCCCCAGCATTTT; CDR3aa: CASSKIRGVGQPQHF
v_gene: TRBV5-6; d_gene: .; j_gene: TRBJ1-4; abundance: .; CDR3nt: TGTGCCAGCAGCCGGTCGACGGGAGGTAATGAAAAACTGTTTTTT; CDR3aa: CASSRSTGGNEKLFF
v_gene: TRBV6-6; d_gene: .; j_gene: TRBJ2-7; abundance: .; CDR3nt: TGTGCCAGCAGTTACTCAGGGGAGAGCGAGCAGTACTTC; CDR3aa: CASSYSGESEQYF
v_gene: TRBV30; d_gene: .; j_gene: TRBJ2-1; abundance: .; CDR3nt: TGTGCCTGGAGTGTCTTTCTAGCGGAGCAGTTCTTC; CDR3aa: CAWSVFLAEQFF
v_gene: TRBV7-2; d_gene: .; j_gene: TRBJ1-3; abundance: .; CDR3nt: TGTGCCAGCAGCTTAGAGACGGTCTCTGGAAACACCATATATTTT; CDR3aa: CASSLETVSGNTIYF
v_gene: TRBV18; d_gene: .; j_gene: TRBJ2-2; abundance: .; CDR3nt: TGTGCCAGCTCACCACCGTACACCGGGGAGCTGTTTTTT; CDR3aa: CASSPPYTGELFF
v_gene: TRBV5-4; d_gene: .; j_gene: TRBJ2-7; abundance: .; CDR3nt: TGTGCCAGCAGCTTGAGTTCGTCCTTCTCCTACGAGCAGTACTTC; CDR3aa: CASSLSSSFSYEQYF
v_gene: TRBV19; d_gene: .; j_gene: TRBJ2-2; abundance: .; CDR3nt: TGTGCCAGTAGTATAGTAGAACAGCCTAACACCGGGGAGCTGTTTTTT; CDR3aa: CASSIVEQPNTGELFF
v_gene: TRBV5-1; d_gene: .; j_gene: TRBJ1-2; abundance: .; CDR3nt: TGCGCCAGCAAGAGGGAGACCGATAACTATGGCTACACCTTC; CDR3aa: CASKRETDNYGYTF
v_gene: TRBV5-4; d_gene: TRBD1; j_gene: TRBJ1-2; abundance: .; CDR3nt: TGTGCCAGCAGCCGGCAAACAGGGGGCCATGGCTACACCTTC; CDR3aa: CASSRQTGGHGYTF
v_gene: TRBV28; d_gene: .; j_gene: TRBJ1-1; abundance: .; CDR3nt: TGTGCCAGCAGTTTAGAGTATAAGGGGCCAACTGAAGCTTTCTTT; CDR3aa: CASSLEYKGPTEAFF
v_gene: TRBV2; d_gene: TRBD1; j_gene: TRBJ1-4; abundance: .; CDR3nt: TGTGCCAGCAGTGGGACAGGGAATGAAAAACTGTTTTTT; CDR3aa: CASSGTGNEKLFF
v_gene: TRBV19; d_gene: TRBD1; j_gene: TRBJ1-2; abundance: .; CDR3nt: TGTGCCAGTAGCCCCGAAGGGGGACAGTATGGCTACACCTTC; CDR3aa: CASSPEGGQYGYTF
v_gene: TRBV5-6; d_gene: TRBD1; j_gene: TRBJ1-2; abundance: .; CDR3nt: TGTGCCAGCAGGCTCCCGGGACAGACGGGATCCTATGGCTACACCTTC; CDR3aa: CASRLPGQTGSYGYTF
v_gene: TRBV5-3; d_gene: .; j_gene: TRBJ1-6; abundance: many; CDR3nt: TGTGCCAGAAGCAACCTGATCAGGTCGAGCTCCTATAATTCACCCCTCCACTTT; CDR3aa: CARSNLIRSSSYNSPLHF